Listed here are 3 T cell receptor beta chains from one sample, sequenced in a study of blood T cell repertoires in COVID-19. The assay was immunoSEQ multiplex PCR, and TCRdb's table has in-frame clones only and misses some. The table includes more than 120,000 clones, roughly 89% detected once. The sequencing input was peripheral blood. The source is a human donor in a cohort sampled during active COVID-19.

V gene TRBV10-3 combines with J gene TRBJ2-3; 7 nucleotides agree with TRBD1. In germline, CDR1 is ENHRY, CDR2 SYGVKD. This CDR3 is built from 17 residues. Losses at the gene ends were 3 bases for V and 6 bases for J; bases not matched to a gene: 15. CDR3 nucleotide sequence: TGTGCCATCAGTGATGCGGGCCTGACAGGGAATCTTGATACGCAGTATTTT. This gives the protein CAISDAGLTGNLDTQYF.

The chain carries TRBV2 and TRBJ1-5; D is perhaps TRBD1 (5 bases). V gave up 3 bases and J gave up 1 base, with 10 bases separating them. The germline CDR1 and CDR2 sequences are SNHLY and FYNNEI. The CDR3 runs 15 residues. The CDR3 bases are TGTGCCAGCAGTGACAGGGCTTCCAGCAATCAGCCCCAGCATTTT. It codes for CASSDRASSNQPQHF.

The V gene is TRBV12-3 or TRBV12-4, the J gene TRBJ1-1, with a tentative D call TRBD1 (6 bases). There are 13 residues in the CDR3. Trimming took off 7 bases at V and 1 base at J, with 10 bases between the two ends. The CDR3 sequence is CASTLTGNTEAFF. In DNA, the CDR3 is TGTGCCAGCACCCTGACAGGGAACACTGAAGCTTTCTTT.